This TCR beta chain derives from a study of blood T cells in healthy people across ages. Then a second PCR, running about 6 to 12 cycles, was carried out with a sample-barcoded 5' primer and a J-beta primer mix. TCRdb re-called the 5' RACE reads through MiXCR, storing one row per CDR3 protein. Here the sample spans about 680,000 distinct CDR3 sequences, around 49% being singletons. The CDR3 is made up of 17 amino acids. J lost 2 bases, V lost 6 bases, and 14 bases had no gene match. Looked up from germline, CDR1 is SQVTM and CDR2 is ANQGSEA. The genes are TRBV29-1 and TRBJ2-3, with 10 nucleotides matching TRBD2. This sequence originates from a woman aged 60-75 years in good health. Material for sequencing was blood. CDR3 DNA sequence: TGCAGCGTGGGGGGGAGGACTAGCGGAGCCTACACAGATACGCAGTATTTT. Translating it yields CSVGGRTSGAYTDTQYF.